This TCR beta chain is drawn from a study of Ad26.COV2.S vaccination and SARS-CoV-2 variants. The treatment: over 15 received Ad26.COV2.S at low or high dose, single or two shots; 5 received placebo; per-sample allocation not given. Samples were taken on day 63 after the first vaccine or placebo injection. Assay used: immunoSEQ multiplex PCR; TCRdb lists only in-frame clones, some missing. In the table there are 440,000 or so clones, around 92% of which are singletons. Trimming at V came to 6 bases and at J to 2 bases, leaving 7 bases not matched to a gene. Germline assignment: CDR1 LNHDA and CDR2 SQIVND (reference sequence). The CDR3 loop spans 15 amino acids.

This clonotype was sampled from a person between 18 and 65 years old who received the Ad26.COV2.S COVID-19 vaccine or a placebo. The material was peripheral blood, obtained in a trial of Ad26.COV2.S vaccine versus placebo. The chain has TRBV19 and TRBJ2-1; TRBD2 aligns across 7 bases. DNA of the CDR3: TGTGCCAGTAGAAGGGAGGGAACCCCCTACAATGAGCAGTTCTTC. Translation gives CASRREGTPYNEQFF.